This T cell receptor beta chain was found in a study of CD4 T cells in relation to SARS-CoV-2 and coronaviruses. About this clone: The target antigen is unknown.

Profiled with immunoSEQ multiplex PCR; TCRdb holds only in-frame clones, not every one. Here the sample spans about 36,000 clones, 65% to 80% being singletons. The sequenced sample consisted of memory CD4+ T cells from PBMCs, cultured in vitro. The receptor was isolated from an adult with COVID-19.

The CDR3 sequence: CASSLLDRGIYNEQFF. CDR3 DNA: TGTGCCAGCAGTTTATTAGACAGGGGCATCTACAATGAGCAGTTCTTC. This chain joins TRBV27 and TRBJ2-1; 8 nucleotides agree with TRBD1. The CDR3 extends over 16 amino acids. V was pared by 1 base and J by 3 bases, with 5 bases of the junction left unmatched. Germline CDR1 MNHEY, CDR2 SMNVEV (reference sequence).